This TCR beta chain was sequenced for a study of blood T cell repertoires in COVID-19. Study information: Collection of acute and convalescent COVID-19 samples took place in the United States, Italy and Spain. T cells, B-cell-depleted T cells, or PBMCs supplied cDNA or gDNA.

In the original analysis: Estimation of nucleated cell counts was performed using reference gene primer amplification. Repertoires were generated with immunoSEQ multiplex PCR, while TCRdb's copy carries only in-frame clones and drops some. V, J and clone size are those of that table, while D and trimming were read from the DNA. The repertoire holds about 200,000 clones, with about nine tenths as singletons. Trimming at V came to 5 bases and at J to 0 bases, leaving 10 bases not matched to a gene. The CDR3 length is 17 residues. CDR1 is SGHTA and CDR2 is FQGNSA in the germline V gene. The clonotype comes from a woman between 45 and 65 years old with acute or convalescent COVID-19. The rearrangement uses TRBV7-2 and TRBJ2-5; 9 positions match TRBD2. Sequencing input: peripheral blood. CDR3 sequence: CASSVLRSGGNQETQYF. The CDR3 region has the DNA TGTGCCAGCAGCGTCCTCCGGAGCGGGGGGAACCAAGAGACCCAGTACTTC.